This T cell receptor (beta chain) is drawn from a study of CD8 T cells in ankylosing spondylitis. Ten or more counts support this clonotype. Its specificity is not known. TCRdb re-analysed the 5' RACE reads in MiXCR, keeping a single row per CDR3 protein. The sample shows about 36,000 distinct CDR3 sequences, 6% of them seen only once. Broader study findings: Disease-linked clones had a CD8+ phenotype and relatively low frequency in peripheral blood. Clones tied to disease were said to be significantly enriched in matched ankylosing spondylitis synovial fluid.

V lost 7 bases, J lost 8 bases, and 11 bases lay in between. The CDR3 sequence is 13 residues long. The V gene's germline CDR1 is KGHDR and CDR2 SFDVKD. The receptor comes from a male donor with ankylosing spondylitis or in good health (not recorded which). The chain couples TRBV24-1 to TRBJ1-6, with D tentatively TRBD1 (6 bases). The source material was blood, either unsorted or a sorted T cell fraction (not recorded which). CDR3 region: CATSRTVDSPLHF. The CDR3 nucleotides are TGTGCCACCAGCAGGACAGTAGATTCACCCCTCCACTTT.